These 23 T cell receptor beta chains were all obtained from the same sample, sequenced in a study of regulatory T cells in long-lasting Graves disease. Time point of the sample: newly diagnosed GD, antithyroid drugs for less than 3 months. PBMC RNA was the source of the TCR library. Libraries of TCR beta came from iRepertoire HTBI primers plus Arm-PCR of CDR3 regions. TCRdb re-analysed the multiplex PCR reads in MiXCR, keeping a single row per CDR3 protein. The data hold 450,000 to 650,000 distinct CDR3 sequences, with about 16% observed a single time. The same data also contributed to another study, on T cells in Graves' hyperthyroidism and ophthalmopathy.

Specimen: peripheral blood mononuclear cells (PBMCs), collected at new diagnosis, from a patient treated with antithyroid drugs. These receptors were taken from a woman aged 35-65 years with Graves disease.

This chain joins TRBV9 and TRBJ1-1; D is unclear. Looked up from germline, CDR1 is SGDLS and CDR2 is YYNGEE. The CDR3 length is 15 residues. V shed 0 bases and J shed 0 bases, with 9 bases lying between them. CDR3 loop: CASSVVGALNTEAFF. CDR3 nucleotide sequence: TGTGCCAGCAGCGTAGTGGGAGCTTTGAACACTGAAGCTTTCTTT.

This clonotype was detected many times. The chain links TRBV12-3 or TRBV12-4 to TRBJ2-7; TRBD1 agrees at 11 bases. The CDR3 consists of 14 residues. Germline trimming cut 8 bases from V and 4 bases from J; bases unmatched to any gene: 7. CDR3 sequence: CASGRTGGLYEQYF. CDR3 nucleotides: TGTGCCAGCGGTCGGACAGGGGGCCTGTACGAGCAGTACTTC.

This clonotype showed up many times. J is TRBJ1-1 and V is TRBV2; TRBD1 might be the D (5 bases). There are 13 residues in the CDR3. Trimming left V 4 bases short and J 9 bases short, with 15 bases between. The germline V gene encodes CDR1 SNHLY and CDR2 FYNNEI. The CDR3 sequence is CASSGGVGGKAFF. The CDR3 DNA sequence: TGTGCCAGCAGTGGAGGGGTGGGAGGGAAAGCTTTCTTT.

The genes are TRBV19 and TRBJ1-4, with 7 bases fitting TRBD1. The V and J ends lost 9 bases and 5 bases, in that order; junction bases with no gene match: 6. The CDR3 totals 13 residues. Germline V CDR1 and CDR2: LNHDA, SQIVND (reference sequence). CDR3 nucleotide sequence: TGTGCCAGCGGGGGACAGCTGAATGAAAAACTGTTTTTT. Translated, it gives CASGGQLNEKLFF. Full variable domain (outside the CDR3, taken from reference TRBV19 and TRBJ1-4): DGGITQSPKYLFRKEGQNVTLSCEQNLNHDAMYWYRQDPGQGLRLIYYSQIVNDFQKGDIAEGYSVSREKKESFPLTVTSAQKNPTAFYLCASGGQLNEKLFFGSGTQLSVL.

The chain recombines TRBV4-2 with TRBJ2-3; D remains unclear. Germline V lookup: CDR1 LGHNA, CDR2 YNFKEQ. V lost 0 bases and J 4 bases, leaving 11 bases between the germline ends. The CDR3 totals 15 residues. CDR3 protein: CASSQEGSRSDTQYF. CDR3 sequence (DNA): TGTGCCAGCAGCCAAGAAGGGTCTAGATCAGATACGCAGTATTTT.

This rearrangement joins TRBV7-2 to TRBJ1-4; D unclear. From germline, CDR1 is SGHTA and CDR2 FQGNSA. The germline V and J ends were trimmed by 3 bases and 5 bases, with 10 bases remaining between them. There are 14 residues in the CDR3. CDR3 sequence: CASSLALLNEKLFF. In DNA form, the CDR3 reads TGTGCCAGCAGCTTGGCATTATTAAATGAAAAACTGTTTTTT. Drawing the rest from reference TRBV7-2 and TRBJ1-4, the complete variable domain is GAGVSQSPSNKVTEKGKDVELRCDPISGHTALYWYRQSLGQGLEFLIYFQGNSAPDKSGLPSDRFSAERTGGSVSTLTIQRTQQEDSAVYLCASSLALLNEKLFFGSGTQLSVL.

The rearrangement joins TRBV7-9 to TRBJ1-2; D is undetermined. Trimming took off 2 bases at V and 7 bases at J, with 14 bases between the two ends. This CDR3 has 14 residues. CDR1 is SEHNR and CDR2 is FQNEAQ in the germline V gene (reference sequence). CDR3 sequence reads: CASSLSQTGGGYTF. CDR3 nucleotides: TGTGCCAGCAGCTTAAGTCAGACCGGAGGTGGCTACACCTTC.

This clonotype was detected many times. This chain links TRBV7-3 with TRBJ2-5; possible D gene TRBD1, 5 bases. The CDR3 loop spans 16 amino acids. Between the trimmed V and J ends, which lost 5 bases and 1 base, there was a span of 17 bases. Germline CDR1 is SGHTA and CDR2 is FQGTGA. This CDR3 is CASSPTAGSFQETQYF. CDR3 sequence (DNA): TGTGCCAGCAGCCCCACCGCAGGGTCCTTCCAAGAGACCCAGTACTTC.

This clonotype showed up many times. The chain is built from TRBV10-3 and TRBJ1-1; no reliable D call. The CDR3 covers 12 residues. V was cut by 0 bases and J by 8 bases, with 7 bases left in between. Germline V gene sequence: CDR1 ENHRY, CDR2 SYGVKD. The CDR3 DNA reads as TGTGCCATCAGTGAGTCGACGAGGGAAGCTTTCTTT. Protein: CAISESTREAFF.

CDR3: CSVIDRESHTGELFF. CDR3 DNA: TGCAGCGTTATTGACAGGGAATCTCACACCGGGGAGCTGTTTTTT. The chain carries TRBV29-1 and TRBJ2-2, with 7 bases matching TRBD1. J gave up 3 bases and V 5 bases, and 9 bases lay outside the gene matches. The CDR3 is 15 amino acids. The germline CDR1 and CDR2 sequences are SQVTM and ANQGSEA.

This clonotype was detected a few times. The J gene is TRBJ1-1, the V gene TRBV6-1; D not resolved. Germline values: CDR1 MNHNS, CDR2 SASEGT. The CDR3 has 12 amino acids. The ends were cut back, 4 bases at V and 11 bases at J, with 14 bases in the middle. CDR3 sequence reads: CASSASGPGAFF. The CDR3 region has the DNA TGTGCCAGCAGTGCCTCCGGACCGGGGGCTTTCTTT.

This chain connects TRBV5-1 to TRBJ2-2, with D perhaps matching TRBD1 (6 bases). Trimming shortened V by 3 bases and J by 1 base, and 16 bases separated the two germline ends. Germline V gives CDR1 SGHRS, CDR2 YFSETQ. The CDR3 is 17 amino acids. The CDR3 DNA follows: TGCGCCAGCAGCTCCCCGCAATGGGGGCTGAACACCGGGGAGCTGTTTTTT. Its translation: CASSSPQWGLNTGELFF.

On this clonotype: Mismatch with germline at one junction end may stem from a read error. The chain links TRBV20-1 to TRBJ2-1; 8 bases map to TRBD2. The CDR3 is made up of 15 amino acids. Per germline, CDR1 DFQATT and CDR2 SNEGSKA (reference sequence). CDR3 DNA: TGCAGTGCTAGAGATTTGCGGGGGGATTACAGTGAGCAGTTCTTC. It yields the protein CSARDLRGDYSEQFF.

This clonotype was counted between two and nine times. This could be a read error, since a much larger clone is one nucleotide away. This chain joins TRBV11-2 and TRBJ1-1, with D possibly being TRBD1 (5 bases). V dropped 5 bases and J dropped 6 bases, with 16 bases sitting between them. Germline loops: CDR1 SGHAT, CDR2 FQNNGV. The CDR3 length is 14 residues. In nucleotides, the CDR3 is TGTGCCAGCAGCGGGACCACGGGGAGCGCTGAAGCTTTCTTT. Protein: CASSGTTGSAEAFF.

This clonotype was recorded at least ten times. This chain connects TRBV3-1 to TRBJ1-4; no reliable D call. Germline V lookup: CDR1 LGHDT, CDR2 YNNKEL (reference sequence). The V gene lost 4 bases and the J gene lost 1 base, with 10 bases spanning the gap. This CDR3 has 15 amino acids. The CDR3 reads CASSPHRITNEKLFF. The CDR3 nucleotides are TGTGCCAGCAGCCCCCATCGGATAACTAATGAAAAACTGTTTTTT. Complete variable domain (other parts from reference TRBV3-1 and TRBJ1-4): DTAVSQTPKYLVTQMGNDKSIKCEQNLGHDTMYWYKQDSKKFLKIMFSYNNKELIINETVPNRFSPKSPDKAHLNLHINSLELGDSAVYFCASSPHRITNEKLFFGSGTQLSVL.

The table lists this clonotype with a few counts. The CDR3 sequence: CATSMQGASTQYF. The CDR3 bases are TGTGCCACCAGTATGCAGGGGGCCAGTACGCAGTATTTT. This sequence joins TRBV24-1 and TRBJ2-3, with 8 bases matching TRBD1. From germline, CDR1 is KGHDR and CDR2 SFDVKD. J gave up 8 bases and V 6 bases, and 6 bases lay outside the gene matches. The CDR3 loop spans 13 amino acids.

This rearrangement joins TRBV7-9 to TRBJ2-1; 11 nucleotides align to TRBD2. The CDR3 is made up of 18 amino acids. Germline CDR1 and CDR2: SEHNR and FQNEAQ (reference sequence). With V trimmed by 5 bases and J by 2 bases, 11 bases remained unmatched. The CDR3 DNA reads as TGTGCCAGCAGCCCCAGCCTCTTACTAGCGGGGGCCTACAATGAGCAGTTCTTC. Encoded protein: CASSPSLLLAGAYNEQFF.

The chain combines TRBV6-4 with TRBJ2-1; 11 positions match TRBD1. V gave up 6 bases and J gave up 5 bases; unmatched junction bases: 9. The germline CDR1 and CDR2 sequences are MRHNA and SNTAGT. The length of the CDR3 is 16 residues. The CDR3 spells CASSELGQGANNEQFF. CDR3 nucleotides: TGTGCCAGCAGCGAACTCGGACAGGGGGCCAACAATGAGCAGTTCTTC.

The chain is built from TRBV4-1 and TRBJ2-5, with 8 bases lining up with TRBD1. V shed 0 bases and J 6 bases; nucleotides not matched to a gene: 18. Per the germline V gene, CDR1 is MGHRA and CDR2 is YSYEKL. This CDR3 comprises 19 residues. The CDR3 loop is CASSQEGGTTGEKAKTQYF. DNA of the CDR3: TGCGCCAGCAGCCAAGAAGGGGGGACGACAGGGGAAAAGGCGAAGACCCAGTACTTC.

This sequence joins TRBV30 and TRBJ1-5, with TRBD1 matching 11 bases. Trimming removed 7 bases from V and 5 bases from J; junction bases left unmatched: 7. The CDR3 is made up of 14 amino acids. Germline loops: CDR1 GTSNPN, CDR2 SVGIG (reference sequence). In DNA form, the CDR3 reads TGTGCCTCAGACCCGGGACAGGGGGATCAGCCCCAGCATTTT. It yields the protein CASDPGQGDQPQHF.

The gene calls are TRBV19 and TRBJ1-2; 7 bases line up with TRBD1. The germline V gene encodes CDR1 LNHDA and CDR2 SQIVND (reference sequence). The CDR3 contains 12 residues. The V gene end was trimmed by 8 bases and the J gene end by 7 bases; junction bases not matched to a gene: 7. CDR3 protein: CASGDRVSGYTF. The DNA of the CDR3 is TGTGCCAGTGGCGACAGGGTATCTGGCTACACCTTC.

This clonotype was counted a few times. The chain employs TRBV6-2 or TRBV6-3 and TRBJ1-2; D may be TRBD1 (5 bases). CDR1 is MNHEY and CDR2 is SVGEGT in the germline V gene. The CDR3 totals 16 residues. V was pared by 0 bases and J by 0 bases, with 11 bases between. The CDR3 nucleotides are TGTGCCAGCAGTTACTCGAGTGGGGCAACTAACTATGGCTACACCTTC. Encoded protein: CASSYSSGATNYGYTF.

This clonotype showed up many times. The chain links TRBV2 to TRBJ2-7, with D perhaps matching TRBD1 or TRBD2 (5 bases each). The CDR3 runs to 12 residues. V shed 8 bases and J shed 6 bases, with 14 bases lying between them. Germline V gene sequence: CDR1 SNHLY, CDR2 FYNNEI. This chain's CDR3 is CASSSGAGEQYF. The CDR3 coding sequence is TGTGCCAGCTCCTCCGGGGCAGGCGAGCAGTACTTC.